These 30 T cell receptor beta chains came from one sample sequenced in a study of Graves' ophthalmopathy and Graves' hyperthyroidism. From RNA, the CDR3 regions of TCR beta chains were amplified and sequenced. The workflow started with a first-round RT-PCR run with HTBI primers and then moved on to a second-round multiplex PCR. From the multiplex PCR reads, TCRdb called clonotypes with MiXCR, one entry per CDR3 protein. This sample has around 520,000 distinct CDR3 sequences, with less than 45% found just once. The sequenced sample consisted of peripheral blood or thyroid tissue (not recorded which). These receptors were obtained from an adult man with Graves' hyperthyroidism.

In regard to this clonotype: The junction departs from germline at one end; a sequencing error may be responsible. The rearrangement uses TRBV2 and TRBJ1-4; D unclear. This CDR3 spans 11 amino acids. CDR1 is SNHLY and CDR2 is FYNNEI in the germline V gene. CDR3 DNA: TGTGCCAGCAGGGGCGGTGAATCCAACCTTTTT. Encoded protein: CASRGGESNLF.

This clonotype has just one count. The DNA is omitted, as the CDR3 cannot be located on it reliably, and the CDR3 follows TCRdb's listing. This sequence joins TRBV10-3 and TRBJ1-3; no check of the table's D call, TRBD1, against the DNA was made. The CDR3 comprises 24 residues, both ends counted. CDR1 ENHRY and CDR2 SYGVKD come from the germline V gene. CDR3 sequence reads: CAISESPSYEQYFGPGSSGNTIYF.

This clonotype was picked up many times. CDR3 sequence (DNA): TGCAGCGTTGAGGACCGGGACAGGGTGGGCACTGAAGCTTTCTTT. Its translation: CSVEDRDRVGTEAFF. The chain uses TRBV29-1 and TRBJ1-1; the match to TRBD1 covers 9 bases. The CDR3 covers 15 residues. Trimming removed 3 bases from V and 4 bases from J; junction bases left unmatched: 9. The germline gives CDR1 SQVTM, CDR2 ANQGSEA.

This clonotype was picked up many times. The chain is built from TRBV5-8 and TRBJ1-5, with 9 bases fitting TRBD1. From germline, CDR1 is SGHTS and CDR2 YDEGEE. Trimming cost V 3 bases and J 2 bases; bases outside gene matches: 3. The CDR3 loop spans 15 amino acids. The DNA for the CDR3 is TGTGCCAGCAGCTCGGGACAGGGAGGCAATCAGCCCCAGCATTTT. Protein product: CASSSGQGGNQPQHF.

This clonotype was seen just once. The CDR3 bases are TGTGCCACCAGCCAAGGAGGGAATGCCCTCGAGCAGTACTTC. Translating it yields CATSQGGNALEQYF. The chain carries TRBV15 and TRBJ2-7; D is possibly TRBD2 (6 bases). V gave up 5 bases and J gave up 6 bases, with 17 bases separating them. The CDR3 covers 14 residues. Per germline, CDR1 LNHNV and CDR2 YYDKDF (reference sequence).

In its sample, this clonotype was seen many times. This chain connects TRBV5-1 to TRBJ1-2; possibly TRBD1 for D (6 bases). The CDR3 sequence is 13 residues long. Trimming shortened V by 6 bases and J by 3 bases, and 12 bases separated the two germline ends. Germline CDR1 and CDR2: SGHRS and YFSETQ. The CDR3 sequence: CASTPDSDYGYTF. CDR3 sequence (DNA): TGCGCCAGCACCCCGGACAGTGACTATGGCTACACCTTC. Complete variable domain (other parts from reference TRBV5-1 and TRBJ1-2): KAGVTQTPRYLIKTRGQQVTLSCSPISGHRSVSWYQQTPGQGLQFLFEYFSETQRNKGNFPGRFSGRQFSNSRSEMNVSTLELGDSALYLCASTPDSDYGYTFGSGTRLTVV.

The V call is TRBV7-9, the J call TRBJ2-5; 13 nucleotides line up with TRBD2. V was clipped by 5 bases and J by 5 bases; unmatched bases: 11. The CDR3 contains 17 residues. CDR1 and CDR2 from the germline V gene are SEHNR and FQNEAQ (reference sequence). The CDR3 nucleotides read TGTGCCAGCAGCCTAAGCACCGGGACTAGCGGGAAGGAGACCCAGTACTTC. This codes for CASSLSTGTSGKETQYF.

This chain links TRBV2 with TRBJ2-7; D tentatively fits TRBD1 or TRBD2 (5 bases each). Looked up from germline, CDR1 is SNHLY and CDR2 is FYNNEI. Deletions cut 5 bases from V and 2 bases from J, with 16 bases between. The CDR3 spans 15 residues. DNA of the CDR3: TGTGCCAGCAGTCCCGGGACCCTTATAACCTACGAGCAGTACTTC. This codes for CASSPGTLITYEQYF.

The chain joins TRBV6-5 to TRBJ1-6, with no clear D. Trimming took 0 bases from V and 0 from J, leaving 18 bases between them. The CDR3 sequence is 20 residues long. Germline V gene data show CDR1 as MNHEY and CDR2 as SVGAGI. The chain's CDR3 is CASSYSSVGTESSYNSPLHF. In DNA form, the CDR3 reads TGTGCCAGCAGTTACTCGAGTGTGGGTACAGAGAGCTCCTATAATTCACCCCTCCACTTT.

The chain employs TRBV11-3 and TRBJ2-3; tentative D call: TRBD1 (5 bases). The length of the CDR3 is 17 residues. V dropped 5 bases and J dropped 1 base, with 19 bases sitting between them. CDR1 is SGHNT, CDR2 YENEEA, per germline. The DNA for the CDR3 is TGTGCCAGCAGCCCCCAGACAGACGGACGCGGCACAGATACGCAGTATTTT. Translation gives CASSPQTDGRGTDTQYF.

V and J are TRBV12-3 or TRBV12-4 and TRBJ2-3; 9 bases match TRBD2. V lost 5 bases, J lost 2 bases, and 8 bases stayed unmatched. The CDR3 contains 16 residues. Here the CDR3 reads CASSTGTSQNTDTQYF. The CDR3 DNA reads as TGTGCCAGCAGTACCGGGACTAGCCAGAACACAGATACGCAGTATTTT.

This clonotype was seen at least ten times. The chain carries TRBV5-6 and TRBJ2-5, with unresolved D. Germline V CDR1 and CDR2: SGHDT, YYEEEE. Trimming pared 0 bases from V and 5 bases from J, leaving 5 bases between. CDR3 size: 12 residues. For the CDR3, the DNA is TGTGCCAGCAGCTTGGTTGAGGAGACCCAGTACTTC. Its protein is CASSLVEETQYF.

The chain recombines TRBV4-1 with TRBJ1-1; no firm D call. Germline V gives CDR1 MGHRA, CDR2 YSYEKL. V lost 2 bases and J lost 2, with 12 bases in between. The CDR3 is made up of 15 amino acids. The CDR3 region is CASSQLYRINTEAFF. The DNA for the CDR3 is TGCGCCAGCAGCCAATTATACCGTATTAACACTGAAGCTTTCTTT.

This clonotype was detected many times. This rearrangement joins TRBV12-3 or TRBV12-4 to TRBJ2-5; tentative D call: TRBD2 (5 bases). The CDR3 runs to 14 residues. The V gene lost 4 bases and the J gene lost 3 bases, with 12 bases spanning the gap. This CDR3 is CASSSYGGKETQYF. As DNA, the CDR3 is TGTGCCAGCAGTTCTTATGGAGGCAAAGAGACCCAGTACTTC.

CDR3 amino acids: CASSEAGTGAYNEQFF. The DNA for the CDR3 is TGTGCCAGCAGCGAGGCCGGGACAGGGGCCTACAATGAGCAGTTCTTC. The chain combines TRBV7-2 with TRBJ2-1; 10 bases match TRBD1. Germline V gene lookup returns CDR1 SGHTA and CDR2 FQGNSA. There are 16 residues in the CDR3. Trimming removed 5 bases from V and 2 bases from J; junction bases left unmatched: 6.

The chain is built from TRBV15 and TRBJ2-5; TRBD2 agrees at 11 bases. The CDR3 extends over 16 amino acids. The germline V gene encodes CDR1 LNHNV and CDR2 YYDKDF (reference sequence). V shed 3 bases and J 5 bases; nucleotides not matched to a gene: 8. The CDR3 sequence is CATSSSPLAGAETQYF. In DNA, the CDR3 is TGTGCCACCAGCAGCTCGCCACTAGCGGGAGCCGAGACCCAGTACTTC. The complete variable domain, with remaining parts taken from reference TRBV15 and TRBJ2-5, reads DAMVIQNPRYQVTQFGKPVTLSCSQTLNHNVMYWYQQKSSQAPKLLFHYYDKDFNNEADTPDNFQSRRPNTSFCFLDIRSPGLGDTAMYLCATSSSPLAGAETQYFGPGTRLLVL.

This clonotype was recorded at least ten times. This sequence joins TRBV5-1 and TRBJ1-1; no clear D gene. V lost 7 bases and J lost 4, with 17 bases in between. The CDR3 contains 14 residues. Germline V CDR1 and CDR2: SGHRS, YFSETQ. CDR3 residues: CASRNGRTGTEAFF. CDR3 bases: TGCGCCAGCCGTAATGGCAGGACGGGCACTGAAGCTTTCTTT.

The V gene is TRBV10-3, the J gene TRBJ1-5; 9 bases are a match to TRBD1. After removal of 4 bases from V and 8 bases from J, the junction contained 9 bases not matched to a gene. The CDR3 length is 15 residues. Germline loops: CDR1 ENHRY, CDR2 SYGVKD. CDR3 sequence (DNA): TGTGCCATCAGTGGTCTGGGACAGGGCGAGGAGCCCCAGCATTTT. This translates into CAISGLGQGEEPQHF.

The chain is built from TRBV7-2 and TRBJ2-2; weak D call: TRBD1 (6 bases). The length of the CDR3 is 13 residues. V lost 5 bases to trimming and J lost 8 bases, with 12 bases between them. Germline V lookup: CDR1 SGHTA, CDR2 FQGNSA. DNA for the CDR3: TGTGCCAGCAGCCCGGACGGGACAGGGGAGCTGTTTTTT. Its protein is CASSPDGTGELFF.

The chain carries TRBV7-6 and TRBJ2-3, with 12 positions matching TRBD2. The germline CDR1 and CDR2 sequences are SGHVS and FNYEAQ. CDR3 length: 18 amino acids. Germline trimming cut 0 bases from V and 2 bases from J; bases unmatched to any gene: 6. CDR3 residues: CASSLAVTSGGITDTQYF. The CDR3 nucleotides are TGTGCCAGCAGCTTAGCGGTGACTAGCGGGGGTATCACAGATACGCAGTATTTT. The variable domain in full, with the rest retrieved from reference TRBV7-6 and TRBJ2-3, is GAGVSQSPRYKVTKRGQDVALRCDPISGHVSLYWYRQALGQGPEFLTYFNYEAQQDKSGLPNDRFSAERPEGSISTLTIQRTEQRDSAMYRCASSLAVTSGGITDTQYFGPGTRLTVL.

Here the CDR3 reads CATSDFTGGAGFYEQYF. Here the CDR3 DNA reads TGTGCCACCAGTGATTTTACAGGGGGCGCAGGTTTCTACGAGCAGTACTTC. This chain connects TRBV24-1 to TRBJ2-7; 9 positions agree with TRBD1. This CDR3 has 17 amino acids. The V gene's germline CDR1 is KGHDR and CDR2 SFDVKD. V lost 1 base and J lost 3; bases outside the gene matches: 9.

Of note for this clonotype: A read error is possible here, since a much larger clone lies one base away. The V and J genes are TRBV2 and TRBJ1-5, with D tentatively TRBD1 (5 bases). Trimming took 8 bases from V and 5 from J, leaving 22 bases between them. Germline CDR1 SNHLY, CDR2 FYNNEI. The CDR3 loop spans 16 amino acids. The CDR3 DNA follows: TGTGCCAGCGGCCGCGCAGGGTTAGGGGTCGATCAGCCCCAGCATTTT. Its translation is CASGRAGLGVDQPQHF. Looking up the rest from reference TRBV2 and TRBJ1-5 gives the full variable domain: EPEVTQTPSHQVTQMGQEVILRCVPISNHLYFYWYRQILGQKVEFLVSFYNNEISEKSEIFDDQFSVERPDGSNFTLKIRSTKLEDSAMYFCASGRAGLGVDQPQHFGDGTRLSIL.

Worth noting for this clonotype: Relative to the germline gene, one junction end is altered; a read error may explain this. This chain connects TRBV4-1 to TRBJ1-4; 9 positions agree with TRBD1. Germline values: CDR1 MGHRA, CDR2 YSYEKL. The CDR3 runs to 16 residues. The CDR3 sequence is CTSSQDGTGINEKLFF. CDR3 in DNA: TGCACCAGCAGCCAAGATGGGACAGGGATTAATGAAAAACTGTTTTTT.

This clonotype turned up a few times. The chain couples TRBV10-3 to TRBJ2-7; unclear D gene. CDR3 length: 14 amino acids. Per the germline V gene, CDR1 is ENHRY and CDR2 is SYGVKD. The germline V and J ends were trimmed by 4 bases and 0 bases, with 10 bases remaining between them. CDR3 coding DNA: TGTGCCATCAGTGCGGAAGGGTACTCCTACGAGCAGTACTTC. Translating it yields CAISAEGYSYEQYF.

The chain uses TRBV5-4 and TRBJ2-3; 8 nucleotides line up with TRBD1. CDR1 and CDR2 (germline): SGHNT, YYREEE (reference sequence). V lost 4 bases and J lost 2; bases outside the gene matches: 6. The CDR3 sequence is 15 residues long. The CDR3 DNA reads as TGTGCCAGCAGCAGAAAGGACAGGGTCACAGATACGCAGTATTTT. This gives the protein CASSRKDRVTDTQYF.

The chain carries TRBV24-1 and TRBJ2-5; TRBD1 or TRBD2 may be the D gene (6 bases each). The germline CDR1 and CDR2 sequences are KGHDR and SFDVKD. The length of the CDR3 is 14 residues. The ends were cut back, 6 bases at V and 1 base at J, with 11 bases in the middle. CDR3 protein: CATSRGGRQETQYF. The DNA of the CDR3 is TGTGCCACCAGTCGAGGGGGGCGCCAAGAGACCCAGTACTTC.

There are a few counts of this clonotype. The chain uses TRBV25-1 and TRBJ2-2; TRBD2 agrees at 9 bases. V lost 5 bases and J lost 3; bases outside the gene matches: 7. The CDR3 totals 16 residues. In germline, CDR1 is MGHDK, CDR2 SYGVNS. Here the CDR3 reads CASSLGTSLYTGELFF. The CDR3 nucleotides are TGTGCCAGCAGTTTAGGGACTAGCTTGTACACCGGGGAGCTGTTTTTT.

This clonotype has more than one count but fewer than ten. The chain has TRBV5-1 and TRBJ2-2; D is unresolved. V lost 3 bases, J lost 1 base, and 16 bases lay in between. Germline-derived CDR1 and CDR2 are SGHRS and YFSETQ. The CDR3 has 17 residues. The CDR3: CASSSGRIPRNTGELFF. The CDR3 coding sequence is TGCGCCAGCAGCTCCGGACGGATCCCTCGGAACACCGGGGAGCTGTTTTTT.

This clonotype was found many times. The CDR3 DNA sequence: TGTGCCAGTCGGGACAGTGTCCACTATGGCTACACCTTC. Its protein product is CASRDSVHYGYTF. The V gene is TRBV19, the J gene TRBJ1-2; 7 nucleotides align to TRBD1. Trimming at V came to 8 bases and at J to 3 bases, leaving 6 bases not matched to a gene. The germline V gene has CDR1 LNHDA and CDR2 SQIVND (reference sequence). The CDR3 runs 13 residues. The whole variable domain, remainder taken from reference TRBV19 and TRBJ1-2, is DGGITQSPKYLFRKEGQNVTLSCEQNLNHDAMYWYRQDPGQGLRLIYYSQIVNDFQKGDIAEGYSVSREKKESFPLTVTSAQKNPTAFYLCASRDSVHYGYTFGSGTRLTVV.

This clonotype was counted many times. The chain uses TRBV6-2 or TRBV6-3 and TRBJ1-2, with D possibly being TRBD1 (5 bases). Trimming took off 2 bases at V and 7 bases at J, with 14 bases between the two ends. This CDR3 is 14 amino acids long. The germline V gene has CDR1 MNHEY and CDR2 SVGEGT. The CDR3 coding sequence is TGTGCCAGCAGTTACAATCGGGACCGGGCTGGCTACACCTTC. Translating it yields CASSYNRDRAGYTF.